This T cell receptor (beta chain) comes out of a study of blood T cell repertoires in COVID-19. TCRdb keeps only in-frame clones here, not all; method: immunoSEQ multiplex PCR. Of some 270,000 clones listed, 80% to 90% were seen once; the top ten hold approximately 10%. The receptor was isolated from a woman aged 70-85 years with acute or convalescent COVID-19. The sequencing sample was made of peripheral blood.

The CDR3 loop reads CASSSVWTSGGDTQYF. The CDR3 DNA reads as TGTGCCAGCAGCTCGGTTTGGACTAGCGGGGGGGATACGCAGTATTTT. This chain joins TRBV5-6 and TRBJ2-3; 14 bases line up with TRBD2. Trimming cost V 3 bases and J 6 bases; bases outside gene matches: 6. Germline V gene data show CDR1 as SGHDT and CDR2 as YYEEEE. The CDR3 spans 16 residues.